This is a list of T cell receptor beta chains from one sample in a study of cytomegalovirus exposure and HLA in healthy donors. Sequencing used immunoSEQ multiplex PCR; TCRdb keeps in-frame clones, though not all of them. The repertoire holds 150,000 to 200,000 clones, with around 81% as singletons. The sample taken for sequencing was PBMCs. The receptors shown here come from a woman aged 40 to 49 in good health and CMV-seronegative. CDR3s include the opening cysteine and the closing phenylalanine or tryptophan. The D gene is left open where the match is weak. Rows give clone size only sometimes, using once, few, many, or a class for an expanded clone.

V	D	size	J	DNA	CDR3
TRBV30	-	few	TRBJ2-5	TGTGCCTGGAACAAAGACAGGCTCCAAGAGACCCAGTACTTC	CAWNKDRLQETQYF
TRBV7-9	TRBD2	-	TRBJ2-7	TGTGCCAGCAGCGGGGGACTAGCGGGGCTCAGCTCCCAGTACTTC	CASSGGLAGLSSQYF
TRBV30	TRBD2	-	TRBJ2-3	TGTGCCTGGATGAGTGGGAGGGCCGGGGGGACAGATACGCAGTATTTT	CAWMSGRAGGTDTQYF
TRBV6-5	-	few	TRBJ1-1	TGTGCCAGCAGTCCCGAAATGGCTTACACTGAAGCTTTCTTT	CASSPEMAYTEAFF
TRBV7-2	-	-	TRBJ2-2	TGTGCCAGCAGCGTAGGGACTTATAACACCGGGGAGCTGTTTTTT	CASSVGTYNTGELFF
TRBV7-8	TRBD2	-	TRBJ2-7	TGTGCCAGCAGCGCTTCCTTAGGGACTAGCGTCTCCTACGAGCAGTACTTC	CASSASLGTSVSYEQYF
TRBV5-1	-	-	TRBJ2-1	TGCGCCAGCAGCTTCGACGGAGGCAATGAGCAGTTCTTC	CASSFDGGNEQFF
TRBV4-2	TRBD1	-	TRBJ1-5	TGTGCCAGCAGCCCTAGGACAGGGGGCAATCAGCCCCAGCATTTT	CASSPRTGGNQPQHF
TRBV5-6	-	-	TRBJ2-7	TGTGCCAGCAGCAAGAAGGGGTACGAGCAGTACTTC	CASSKKGYEQYF
TRBV5-1	TRBD2	-	TRBJ2-1	TGCGCCAGCAGCTTAACGCCTAGCGGGAGAGGTGAGCAGTTCTTC	CASSLTPSGRGEQFF
TRBV29-1	-	-	TRBJ2-5	TGCAGCGTTAAGGACAGCCTCCAAGGGACCCAGTACTTC	CSVKDSLQGTQYF
TRBV9	TRBD2	-	TRBJ2-2	TGTGCCAGCAGTGAAGGGACTAGTCCCGGGGAGCTGTTTTTT	CASSEGTSPGELFF
TRBV6-8	TRBD1	few	TRBJ2-5	TGTGCCAGCATCCTGCTCCCGGGACAGGGGGCCCACGGGGCTGAGACCCAGTACTTC	CASILLPGQGAHGAETQYF
TRBV7-2	-	once	TRBJ2-4	TGTGCCAGCAGCTTAGGGGCGGGACAAAACATTCAGTACTTC	CASSLGAGQNIQYF
TRBV7-9	-	-	TRBJ2-7	TGTGCCAGCAGCTCCGCAGGGTTCGACGAGCAGTACTTC	CASSSAGFDEQYF
TRBV28	-	-	TRBJ1-5	TGTGCCAGCAGGTCATTTGGTCCCGAAACCTACAATCAGCCCCAGCATTTT	CASRSFGPETYNQPQHF
TRBV4-2	-	-	TRBJ2-5	TGTGCCAGCAGCCAAGATGTGCTAGCGGAGACCCAGTACTTC	CASSQDVLAETQYF
TRBV6-1	TRBD1	-	TRBJ1-1	TGTGCCAGCACTCCGACAGGGGCCGACACTGAAGCTTTCTTT	CASTPTGADTEAFF
TRBV7-2	TRBD1	-	TRBJ1-1	TGTGCCAGCAGTTCGACGACAGGGCCGTTCACTGAAGCTTTCTTT	CASSSTTGPFTEAFF
TRBV6-1	-	once	TRBJ2-7	TGTGCCAGCAGTGAGCCACACAGGGTCGGCATCTACGAGCAGTACTTC	CASSEPHRVGIYEQYF
TRBV9	-	-	TRBJ1-2	TGTGCCAGCAGCGTAGACACAGGGTATGGCTACACCTTC	CASSVDTGYGYTF
TRBV29-1	-	-	TRBJ2-3	TGCAGCGTGAACAGGGAAAGAACAGATACGCAGTATTTT	CSVNRERTDTQYF
TRBV7-6	TRBD2	once	TRBJ2-3	TGTGCCAGCAGCGTCGAGTACGGAGGAGCGGGAGTGGGGACAGATACGCAGTATTTT	CASSVEYGGAGVGTDTQYF
TRBV30	-	-	TRBJ1-2	TGTGCCTGGAGTCTACAGGTTAACTATGGCTACACCTTC	CAWSLQVNYGYTF